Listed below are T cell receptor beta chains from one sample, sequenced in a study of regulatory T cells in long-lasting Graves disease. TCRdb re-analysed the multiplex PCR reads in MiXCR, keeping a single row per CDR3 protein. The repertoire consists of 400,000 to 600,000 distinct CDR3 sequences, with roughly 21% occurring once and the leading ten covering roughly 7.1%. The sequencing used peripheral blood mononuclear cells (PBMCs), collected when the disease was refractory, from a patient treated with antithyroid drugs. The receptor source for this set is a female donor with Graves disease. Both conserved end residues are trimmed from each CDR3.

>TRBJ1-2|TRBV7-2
ASSVLGRGLNYGYT
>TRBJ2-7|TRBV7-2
ASSLVASGSTYEQY
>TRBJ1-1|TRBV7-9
ASSPPTLAGTEAF
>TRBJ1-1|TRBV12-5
ASGLTLPKMNTEAF
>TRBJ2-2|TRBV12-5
ASGLVRFGTGTGELF
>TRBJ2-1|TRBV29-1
SVEQYNEQF
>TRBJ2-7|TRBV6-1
ASRNPTASYEQY
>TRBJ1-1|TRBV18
ASSPPLDLNTEAF
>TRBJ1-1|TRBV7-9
ASSRTGRYTEAF
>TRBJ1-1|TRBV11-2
ASSLDPRPNTEAF
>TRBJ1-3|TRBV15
ATSRVDLGLFGNTIY
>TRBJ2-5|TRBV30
AWTGAQTQY
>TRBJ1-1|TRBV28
ASSFPRGTEAF
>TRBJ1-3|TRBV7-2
ASSPQGWGAGNTIY
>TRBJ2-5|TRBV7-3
ASSLMASGNGETQY
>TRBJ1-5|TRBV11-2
ASSDSLIQPQH
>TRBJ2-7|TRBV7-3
ASSLRRGPSYEQY
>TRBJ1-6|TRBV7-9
ASSLATRDNSPLH
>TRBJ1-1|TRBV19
ASSPHVGVTNTEAF
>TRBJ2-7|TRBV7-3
ASSWAGGPSEQY
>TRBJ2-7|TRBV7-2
ASSLRQKTYYEQY
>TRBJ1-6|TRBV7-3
ASSLTAGSDSPLH
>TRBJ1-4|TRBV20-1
SALGGGDEKLF
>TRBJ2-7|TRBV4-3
ASSQSAGRSYEQY
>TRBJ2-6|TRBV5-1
ASADIPPSGANVLT
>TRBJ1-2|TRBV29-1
SVDSIFQGRADYGYT
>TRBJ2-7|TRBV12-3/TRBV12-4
ASRGMGEQY
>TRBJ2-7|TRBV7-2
ASSLGLAGGRSYEQY
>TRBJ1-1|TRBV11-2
ASSSRWTMGHTEAF
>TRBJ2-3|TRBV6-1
ASRLPGGEADTQY
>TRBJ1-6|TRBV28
ASSIQGRNSPLH
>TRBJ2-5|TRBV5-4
ASSLNTGGLYWKTQY
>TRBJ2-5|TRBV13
ASSLLGLGQETQY
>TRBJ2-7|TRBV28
ASSFRGQGPTGYYEQY
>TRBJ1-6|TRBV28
ASAQEVGTRHSPLH
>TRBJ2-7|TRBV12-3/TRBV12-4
ASTKDRYEQY
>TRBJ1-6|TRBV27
ASSLPNSPLH
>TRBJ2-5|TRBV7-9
ASSPLAGGHETQY
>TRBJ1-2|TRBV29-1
SVEDGGDGYT
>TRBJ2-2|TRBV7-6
ASSLGRGHGELF
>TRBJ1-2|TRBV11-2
ASSPQTGSGVTNYGYT
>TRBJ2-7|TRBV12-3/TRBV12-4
ASRSGQAYEQY
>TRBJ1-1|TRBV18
ASSHDSQVTEAF